This TCR beta chain came from a study of cytomegalovirus exposure and HLA in healthy donors. Overall study: Of more than 350 genotyped donors, roughly 80% clustered with self-reported Caucasian donors. Broader study findings: A later analysis reported that several of the most significant clusters appeared to be linked to common viral pathogens, among them Epstein-Barr virus.

V shed 4 bases and J shed 3 bases, with 15 bases lying between them. The V gene's germline CDR1 is SGHRS and CDR2 YFSETQ. The CDR3 runs to 15 residues. As regards this clone: Its antigen is unknown.

60 Vbeta and 13 Jbeta primers were used in PCR. TCRdb's copy holds only in-frame clones and misses some; the assay was immunoSEQ multiplex PCR. The sample includes roughly 130,000 clones, about 80% seen only once; the top ten take under 3.5%. The chain combines TRBV5-1 with TRBJ2-3; perhaps TRBD2 as D (7 bases). The sample taken for sequencing was PBMCs. This clonotype was sampled from a male donor in good health and CMV-seronegative. The DNA for the CDR3 is TGCGCCAGCAGCCCCCAGGGAGGGGGAACAGATACGCAGTATTTT. Translating gives CASSPQGGGTDTQYF.